The 19 T cell receptor beta chains in this list originate from one sample, sequenced in a study of Graves' ophthalmopathy and Graves' hyperthyroidism. Amplification of the TCR beta CDR3 regions used RNA transcripts (as template). RT-PCR with HTBI primers came first, then second-round multiplex PCR. TCRdb passed the multiplex PCR reads through MiXCR, listing each CDR3 protein once. The data contain a few hundred thousand distinct CDR3 sequences, about 35% of them singletons. The sequenced sample consisted of peripheral blood or thyroid tissue (not recorded which). The origin of the receptors is an adult man with Graves' hyperthyroidism.

This clonotype occurred many times. The CDR3 sequence is CASSLEASGDFWDEQYF. The CDR3 DNA reads as TGTGCCAGCAGCTTAGAGGCTAGCGGGGACTTTTGGGACGAGCAGTACTTC. The chain carries TRBV7-2 and TRBJ2-7; 9 bases agree with TRBD2. J lost 5 bases, V lost 1 base, and 12 bases had no gene match. The CDR3 runs to 17 residues. Germline CDR1 is SGHTA and CDR2 is FQGNSA.

This clonotype was observed a few times. The chain carries TRBV28 and TRBJ1-5; D call uncertain. The CDR3 is 15 amino acids. Germline CDR1 reads MDHEN; CDR2 reads SYDVKM. Trimming removed 2 bases from V and 7 bases from J, with 15 bases in between. CDR3 sequence reads: CASSLSGRGEQPQHF. CDR3 nucleotide sequence: TGTGCCAGCAGTTTAAGCGGCCGGGGAGAACAGCCCCAGCATTTT.

As regards this clonotype: With a much larger clone just one base away, this may be a read error. CDR3 residues: CAISEGTGKRTRGEIQYF. The CDR3, as DNA: TGTGCCATCAGTGAGGGGACAGGGAAACGGACTAGAGGGGAGATCCAGTACTTC. This chain uses TRBV10-3 with TRBJ2-5; 9 positions match TRBD1. Germline V gene data show CDR1 as ENHRY and CDR2 as SYGVKD. CDR3 length equals 18 residues.

The CDR3 here is CASVELQAYGYTF. DNA for the CDR3: TGTGCCAGCGTTGAATTACAGGCCTATGGCTACACCTTC. This rearrangement joins TRBV25-1 to TRBJ1-2; D possibly corresponds to TRBD1 (5 bases). The CDR3 spans 13 residues. The germline V gene encodes CDR1 MGHDK and CDR2 SYGVNS. The germline V and J ends were trimmed by 8 bases and 4 bases, with 14 bases remaining between them.

This clonotype has only one observation. The DNA is omitted, as the CDR3 cannot be located on it reliably, and the CDR3 follows TCRdb's listing. This rearrangement joins TRBV10-3 to TRBJ2-7; the listed D gene, TRBD1, was not tested against the DNA. From its first to its last residue, the CDR3 has 21 amino acids. Germline V gene lookup returns CDR1 ENHRY and CDR2 SYGVKD. CDR3 sequence: CAISGHSGANVLTFGAGEQYF.

Many counts were recorded for this clonotype. This sequence joins TRBV15 and TRBJ2-7; no clear D gene. V was cut by 2 bases and J by 2 bases, with 10 bases left in between. The germline V gene has CDR1 LNHNV and CDR2 YYDKDF (reference sequence). The CDR3 sequence is 14 residues long. This CDR3 is CATSRSDGTYEQYF. CDR3 DNA sequence: TGTGCCACCAGCAGAAGTGACGGCACCTACGAGCAGTACTTC.

As for this clonotype: Compared with germline, one end of the junction differs, possibly owing to a read error. The rearrangement joins TRBV11-2 to TRBJ2-5; D is possibly TRBD2 (6 bases). CDR3 length: 14 residues. The V gene's germline CDR1 is SGHAT and CDR2 FQNNGV. CDR3 DNA: TGTGCCAGCAGCTTACTAGCGAGAGGGGAGACCCGGTACTTC. Its translation is CASSLLARGETRYF.

The sample holds one count of this clonotype. The V and J genes are TRBV10-3 and TRBJ1-2; D remains unclear. The V gene lost 6 bases and the J gene lost 5 bases, with 10 bases spanning the gap. Germline assignment: CDR1 ENHRY and CDR2 SYGVKD. This CDR3 has 12 residues. The CDR3 protein is CAISSREYGYTF. In DNA form, the CDR3 reads TGTGCCATCAGCAGTAGGGAATATGGCTACACCTTC.

The chain is built from TRBV15 and TRBJ2-7; 7 nucleotides align to TRBD1. Germline loops: CDR1 LNHNV, CDR2 YYDKDF (reference sequence). The CDR3 is 14 amino acids. The CDR3 region is CATYPGQRPYEQYF. The CDR3 nucleotides are TGTGCTACCTATCCGGGACAGCGACCCTACGAGCAGTACTTC.

Details on this clonotype: This is likely a read error, given that the CDR3 carries no conserved phenylalanine or tryptophan at its end. The DNA is omitted, as the CDR3 cannot be located on it reliably, and the CDR3 follows TCRdb's listing. This chain connects TRBV10-3 to TRBJ2-2. The CDR3 is made up of 10 amino acids, end residues included. Germline CDR1 reads ENHRY; CDR2 reads SYGVKD. CDR3 sequence: CAISDREVDY.

This clonotype was counted at least ten times. V is TRBV12-3 or TRBV12-4 and J is TRBJ1-1; D might be TRBD1 (5 bases). With 5 bases removed from V and 8 bases from J, the gap between germline ends came to 18 bases. This CDR3 spans 14 amino acids. The CDR3 reads CASSPAAGRQEAFF. In nucleotides, the CDR3 is TGTGCCAGCAGTCCCGCGGCCGGTCGACAGGAAGCTTTCTTT.

This clonotype was picked up many times. This chain connects TRBV20-1 to TRBJ1-6; D is unresolved. The CDR3 consists of 13 residues. Trimming shortened V by 2 bases and J by 10 bases, and 12 bases separated the two germline ends. Per germline, CDR1 DFQATT and CDR2 SNEGSKA (reference sequence). DNA of the CDR3: TGCAGTGCTAGATGGGGAAACGACTCACCCCTCCACTTT. Its protein is CSARWGNDSPLHF.

The J gene is TRBJ1-6, the V gene TRBV7-2, with D maybe TRBD1 (5 bases). The germline V and J ends were trimmed by 2 bases and 3 bases, with 14 bases remaining between them. Germline-derived CDR1 and CDR2 are SGHTA and FQGNSA. This CDR3 is built from 17 residues. The CDR3 sequence is CASSLRVGRYYNSPLHF. CDR3 DNA sequence: TGTGCCAGCAGCTTAAGGGTGGGACGTTACTATAATTCACCCCTCCACTTT.

This clonotype showed up many times. The gene calls are TRBV7-8 and TRBJ1-4; a weak D match, TRBD1 (6 bases). This CDR3 has 16 amino acids. V was shortened by 3 bases and J by 0 bases, with 11 bases between the two germline ends. Germline V lookup: CDR1 SGHVS, CDR2 FQNEAQ. The CDR3 loop is CASSFRQATTNEKLFF. CDR3 DNA sequence: TGTGCCAGCAGCTTCCGACAGGCTACAACTAATGAAAAACTGTTTTTT. The whole variable domain, filled in from reference TRBV7-8 and TRBJ1-4, reads GAGVSQSPRYKVAKRGQDVALRCDPISGHVSLFWYQQALGQGPEFLTYFQNEAQLDKSGLPSDRFFAERPEGSVSTLKIQRTQQEDSAVYLCASSFRQATTNEKLFFGSGTQLSVL.

As to this clonotype: Possible read error: a much larger clone is one base away. The chain employs TRBV5-4 and TRBJ2-5, with D possibly TRBD2 on 5 matching bases. This CDR3 has 14 residues. Per germline, CDR1 SGHNT and CDR2 YYREEE (reference sequence). This chain's CDR3 is CASSLGSQQGTQYF. In nucleotides, the CDR3 is TGTGCCAGCAGCTTAGGGAGCCAACAAGGGACCCAGTACTTC.

V and J are TRBV2 and TRBJ2-6; D remains ambiguous. Germline V gene data show CDR1 as SNHLY and CDR2 as FYNNEI. This CDR3 contains 13 residues. The V end lost 4 bases, the J end lost 9 bases, and 10 bases lay between the germline ends. In DNA, the CDR3 is TGTGCCAGCAGTGGGGCAGGCGACAACGTCCTGACTTTC. This translates into CASSGAGDNVLTF.

This clonotype was observed a handful of times. The chain couples TRBV24-1 to TRBJ2-3; TRBD1 agrees at 7 bases. This CDR3 contains 17 residues. Germline lookup yields CDR1 KGHDR and CDR2 SFDVKD. V was pared by 4 bases and J by 0 bases, with 9 bases of the junction left unmatched. The CDR3 protein is CATSEPPGQSSTDTQYF. The CDR3, as DNA: TGTGCCACCAGTGAGCCCCCGGGACAGTCTAGCACAGATACGCAGTATTTT.

The gene calls are TRBV7-9 and TRBJ2-2; 9 nucleotides agree with TRBD1. Germline V gene lookup returns CDR1 SEHNR and CDR2 FQNEAQ (reference sequence). The CDR3 covers 17 residues. V gave up 5 bases and J gave up 6 bases; unmatched junction bases: 13. The CDR3 coding sequence is TGTGCCAGCAGCACTCGGCCGGGACAGGGTAGCGCCGGGGAGCTGTTTTTT. Protein product: CASSTRPGQGSAGELFF.

The rearrangement joins TRBV2 to TRBJ2-5; 7 nucleotides match TRBD1. Germline lookup yields CDR1 SNHLY and CDR2 FYNNEI. The junction had 17 bases not matched to a gene; V was cut back by 2 bases and J by 5 bases. This CDR3 comprises 18 residues. CDR3 loop: CASSETVTGTNQWETQYF. As DNA, the CDR3 is TGTGCCAGCAGTGAAACCGTGACAGGGACCAACCAGTGGGAGACCCAGTACTTC.